This T cell receptor beta chain appears in the sequencing data of a study of CD8 T cells in ankylosing spondylitis. Overall study results and limits: Blood from ankylosing spondylitis patients appeared to carry a characteristic roughly 8-variant TCR beta motif. Disease-associated clones were CD8+ and fairly uncommon in peripheral blood. Significant enrichment of disease-linked clones was reported in matched ankylosing spondylitis synovial fluid.

Quantitative 5'-RACE with molecular barcodes generated TCR beta libraries. TCRdb analysed the 5' RACE reads with MiXCR anew, one entry per CDR3 protein. Among 100,000 to 150,000 distinct CDR3 sequences listed, approximately 13% were seen once. Concerning this clonotype itself: Its antigen is not known. Being one base from a much bigger clone, this may be a read error.

The CDR3 runs to 11 residues. CDR1 is SQVTM, CDR2 ANQGSEA, per germline. The gene calls are TRBV29-1 and TRBJ1-3; no firm D call. Sequenced input: blood, either unsorted or a sorted T cell fraction (not recorded which). The TCR sequence derives from a female donor with ankylosing spondylitis or in good health (not recorded which). CDR3 sequence: CSVEEGSTIYF. CDR3 in DNA: TGCAGCGTTGAGGAGGGAAGCACCATATATTTT.